This section outlines one TCR beta chain sequence together with its context. These data come from a study of blood T cell repertoires in COVID-19. About the study: Spain, Italy and the United States supplied samples that represented acute and convalescent COVID-19.

In the original processing: Reference gene primer amplification gave nucleated cell count estimates. Sequencing was performed with immunoSEQ multiplex PCR; in TCRdb, only in-frame clones are kept and a portion is missing. V and J calls and clone size come straight from that table; D and trimming were deduced from the DNA. In the table there are over 250,000 clones, around nine tenths of which are singletons. This clonotype was sampled from a middle-aged man who had recovered from COVID-19. Sequenced material: peripheral blood.

The CDR3 is CASSEAGTGELFF. The CDR3 region has the DNA TGCGCCAGCAGTGAAGCGGGCACCGGGGAGCTGTTTTTT. The chain links TRBV10-2 to TRBJ2-2; D possibly corresponds to TRBD2 (6 bases). The CDR3 has 13 amino acids. Germline values: CDR1 WSHSY, CDR2 SAAADI. Trimming removed 3 bases at V and 4 bases at J, with 6 bases between.